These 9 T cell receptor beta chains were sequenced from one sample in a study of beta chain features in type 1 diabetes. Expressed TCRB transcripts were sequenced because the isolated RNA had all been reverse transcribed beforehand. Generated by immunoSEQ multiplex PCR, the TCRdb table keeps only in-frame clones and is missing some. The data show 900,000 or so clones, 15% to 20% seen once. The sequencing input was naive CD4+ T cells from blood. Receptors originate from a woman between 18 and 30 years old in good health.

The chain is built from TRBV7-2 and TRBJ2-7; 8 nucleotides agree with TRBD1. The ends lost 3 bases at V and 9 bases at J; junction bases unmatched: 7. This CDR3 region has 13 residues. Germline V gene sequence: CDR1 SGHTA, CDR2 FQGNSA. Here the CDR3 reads CASSLDRVFGQYF. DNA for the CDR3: TGTGCCAGCAGCTTGGACAGGGTTTTTGGGCAGTACTTC.

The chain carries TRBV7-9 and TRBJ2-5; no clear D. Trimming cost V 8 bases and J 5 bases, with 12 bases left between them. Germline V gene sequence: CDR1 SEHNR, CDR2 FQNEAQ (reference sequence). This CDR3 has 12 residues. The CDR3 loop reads CASSRLGETQYF. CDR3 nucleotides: TGTGCCAGCTCTCGCTTAGGGGAGACCCAGTACTTC.

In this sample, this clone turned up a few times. CDR3 nucleotides: TGTGCCAGCAGCTCCCGACTAGCGGGAGGGCCAGGACAAGAGACCCAGTACTTC. Translation: CASSSRLAGGPGQETQYF. This chain joins TRBV7-2 and TRBJ2-5, with 14 bases aligning to TRBD2. From germline, CDR1 is SGHTA and CDR2 FQGNSA. With 4 bases clipped from V and 2 bases from J, the junction kept 9 bases outside the gene matches. The CDR3 runs 18 residues. The whole variable domain, filled in from reference TRBV7-2 and TRBJ2-5, reads GAGVSQSPSNKVTEKGKDVELRCDPISGHTALYWYRQSLGQGLEFLIYFQGNSAPDKSGLPSDRFSAERTGGSVSTLTIQRTQQEDSAVYLCASSSRLAGGPGQETQYFGPGTRLLVL.

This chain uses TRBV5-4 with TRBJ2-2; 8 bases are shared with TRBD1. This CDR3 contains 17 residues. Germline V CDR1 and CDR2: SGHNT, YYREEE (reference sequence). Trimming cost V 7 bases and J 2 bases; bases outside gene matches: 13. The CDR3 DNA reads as TGTGCCAGCTATGCAACCGGGACAGGCGTCAACACCGGGGAGCTGTTTTTT. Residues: CASYATGTGVNTGELFF.

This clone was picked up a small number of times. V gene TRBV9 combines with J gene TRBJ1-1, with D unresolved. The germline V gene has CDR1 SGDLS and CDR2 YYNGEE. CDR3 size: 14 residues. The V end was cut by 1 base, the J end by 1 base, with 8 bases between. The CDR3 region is CASSVSPWNTEAFF. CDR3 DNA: TGTGCCAGCAGCGTAAGTCCGTGGAACACTGAAGCTTTCTTT.

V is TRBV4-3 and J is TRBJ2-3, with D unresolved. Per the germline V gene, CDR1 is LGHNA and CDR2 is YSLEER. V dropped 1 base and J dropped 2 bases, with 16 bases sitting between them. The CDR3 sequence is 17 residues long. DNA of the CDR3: TGCGCCAGCAGCCAAGGAGGAGCGAACGCTCCCACAGATACGCAGTATTTT. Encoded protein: CASSQGGANAPTDTQYF.

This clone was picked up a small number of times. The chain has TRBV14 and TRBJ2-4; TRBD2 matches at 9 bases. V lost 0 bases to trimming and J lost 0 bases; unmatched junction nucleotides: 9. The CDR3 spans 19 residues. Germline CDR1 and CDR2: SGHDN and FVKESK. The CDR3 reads CASSQDAGGSGLAKNIQYF. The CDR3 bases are TGTGCCAGCAGCCAAGACGCGGGAGGGAGTGGGCTAGCCAAAAACATTCAGTACTTC.

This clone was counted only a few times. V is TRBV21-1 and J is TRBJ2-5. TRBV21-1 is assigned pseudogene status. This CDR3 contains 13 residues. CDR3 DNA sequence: TGTGCCAGCAACCCCGTGTGGGTCCAGACCCAGTACTTC. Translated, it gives CASNPVWVQTQYF.

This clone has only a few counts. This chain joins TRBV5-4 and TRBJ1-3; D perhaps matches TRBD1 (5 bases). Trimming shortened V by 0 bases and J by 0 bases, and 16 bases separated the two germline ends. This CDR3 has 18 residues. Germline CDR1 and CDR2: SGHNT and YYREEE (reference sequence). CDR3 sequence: CASSLGAGGLISGNTIYF. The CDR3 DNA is TGTGCCAGCAGCTTGGGGGCTGGGGGACTGATCTCTGGAAACACCATATATTTT.